These 21 T cell receptor beta chains were all obtained from the same sample, sequenced in a study of vaccination and CD4 T cells after COVID-19. The treatment denotes: roughly 10-day PBMC culture with coronavirus spike peptide pools or control peptides (ViraFEST assay). Antigens for these TCRs are unknown. An Oncomine TCR Beta short-read assay was used to sequence the DNA from cultured CD4+ T cells. From the PCR reads, TCRdb called clonotypes with MiXCR, one entry per CDR3 protein. The sample yields under 15,000 distinct CDR3 sequences, 62% seen once. Sequencing was carried out using CD4+ T cells from blood, cultured in vitro. The receptors here all came from a human donor who had recovered from COVID-19.

This clonotype was seen just once. This chain uses TRBV7-9 with TRBJ2-7; no reliable D call. The V and J ends lost 0 bases and 2 bases respectively, with 2 bases between them. The CDR3 is made up of 12 amino acids. Per the germline V gene, CDR1 is SEHNR and CDR2 is FQNEAQ (reference sequence). CDR3 coding DNA: TGTGCCAGCAGCTTAGCCACCTACGAGCAGTACTTC. Translated: CASSLATYEQYF.

The V and J genes are TRBV15 and TRBJ2-2; 7 bases align to TRBD1. Per the germline V gene, CDR1 is LNHNV and CDR2 is YYDKDF (reference sequence). This CDR3 has 17 amino acids. V shed 3 bases, J shed 0 bases, and the junction held 7 bases outside the gene matches. As DNA, the CDR3 is TGTGCCACCAGCAGCTCGACCCAGGGGGCGAACACCGGGGAGCTGTTTTTT. It is translated as CATSSSTQGANTGELFF.

The V gene is TRBV29-1, the J gene TRBJ2-1; 7 bases are a match to TRBD1. CDR3 size: 13 residues. Germline V lookup: CDR1 SQVTM, CDR2 ANQGSEA. The V and J ends lost 7 bases and 3 bases, in that order; junction bases with no gene match: 6. This CDR3 reads CSAGQTIYNEQFF. The CDR3 DNA sequence: TGCAGCGCGGGACAGACAATCTACAATGAGCAGTTCTTC.

V and J are TRBV9 and TRBJ1-2, with a possible D match to TRBD1 (6 bases). Germline values: CDR1 SGDLS, CDR2 YYNGEE. V dropped 0 bases and J dropped 3 bases, with 12 bases sitting between them. CDR3 length: 15 amino acids. The CDR3 protein is CASSVAWGAHYGYTF. DNA for the CDR3: TGTGCCAGCAGCGTAGCGTGGGGGGCCCACTATGGCTACACCTTC.

This clonotype was seen a single time. The V and J genes are TRBV7-9 and TRBJ1-2; 7 nucleotides agree with TRBD1. The J segment lost 3 bases and the V segment lost 0 bases, leaving 10 bases of the junction unmatched. The CDR3 is 17 amino acids. Germline CDR1 is SEHNR and CDR2 is FQNEAQ (reference sequence). CDR3 sequence (DNA): TGTGCCAGCAGCTTAGCGCGCCTGACAGGGTATGACTATGGCTACACCTTC. Translation gives CASSLARLTGYDYGYTF.

J is TRBJ2-3 and V is TRBV12-3 or TRBV12-4; 8 bases match TRBD2. V lost 6 bases, J lost 6 bases, and 8 bases stayed unmatched. The CDR3 totals 14 residues. Here the CDR3 reads CASRSSGWVDTQYF. The CDR3 DNA sequence: TGTGCCAGCAGGTCTAGCGGGTGGGTGGATACGCAGTATTTT.

This chain uses TRBV5-1 with TRBJ1-5; 8 bases agree with TRBD1. Germline CDR1 is SGHRS and CDR2 is YFSETQ. Trimming cost V 0 bases and J 6 bases; bases outside gene matches: 5. The CDR3 has 15 amino acids. CDR3 in amino acids: CASSLDRGRGQPQHF. CDR3 coding DNA: TGCGCCAGCAGCTTGGACAGGGGGAGAGGTCAGCCCCAGCATTTT.

The rearrangement joins TRBV27 to TRBJ2-7; TRBD2 aligns across 7 bases. Germline lookup yields CDR1 MNHEY and CDR2 SMNVEV (reference sequence). This CDR3 spans 15 amino acids. The trim removed 3 bases at V and 3 bases at J, leaving 8 bases unmatched. CDR3 sequence: CASSLRASGYYEQYF. The CDR3 DNA is TGTGCCAGCAGTTTGCGGGCTAGCGGATACTACGAGCAGTACTTC.

The J gene is TRBJ2-1, the V gene TRBV14; 7 bases fit TRBD2. The germline gives CDR1 SGHDN, CDR2 FVKESK. The J segment lost 0 bases and the V segment lost 4 bases, leaving 6 bases of the junction unmatched. The CDR3 totals 16 residues. The CDR3 loop reads CASSRLSGRSYNEQFF. For the CDR3, the DNA is TGTGCCAGCAGCCGGCTTAGCGGGCGCTCCTACAATGAGCAGTTCTTC.

The chain recombines TRBV20-1 with TRBJ2-5; D gene unclear. The V and J ends lost 5 bases and 5 bases respectively, with 9 bases between them. In germline, CDR1 is DFQATT, CDR2 SNEGSKA (reference sequence). The CDR3 sequence is 11 residues long. CDR3 region: CSAQLSETQYF. DNA for the CDR3: TGCAGTGCTCAACTATCTGAGACCCAGTACTTC.

The chain's CDR3 is CSARGLASRYEQYF. Written as DNA, the CDR3 is TGCAGTGCTAGAGGACTAGCGTCGAGGTATGAGCAGTACTTC. This chain links TRBV20-1 with TRBJ2-7; the match to TRBD2 covers 8 bases. J lost 7 bases, V lost 1 base, and 9 bases had no gene match. CDR3 length: 14 amino acids. The germline gives CDR1 DFQATT, CDR2 SNEGSKA (reference sequence).

The rearrangement uses TRBV12-3 or TRBV12-4 and TRBJ2-1; tentative D call: TRBD2 (6 bases). The CDR3 runs 15 residues. V was clipped by 0 bases and J by 0 bases, with 6 bases between them. The CDR3 region has the DNA TGTGCCAGCAGTTTAGCGGGAGGCTCCTACAATGAGCAGTTCTTC. Protein: CASSLAGGSYNEQFF.

The chain employs TRBV19 and TRBJ2-1; 9 bases map to TRBD2. The germline CDR1 and CDR2 sequences are LNHDA and SQIVND (reference sequence). The CDR3 sequence is 16 residues long. J gave up 7 bases and V 11 bases, and 18 bases lay outside the gene matches. CDR3 amino acids: CASGEIAGVRWNEQFF. CDR3 bases: TGTGCCTCCGGGGAAATAGCGGGAGTCCGTTGGAATGAGCAGTTCTTC.

The CDR3: CASSLGSQDTQYF. DNA of the CDR3: TGTGCCAGCAGCTTGGGCAGCCAAGATACGCAGTATTTT. This chain connects TRBV11-2 to TRBJ2-3; D is uncertain. The ends were cut back, 3 bases at V and 5 bases at J, with 9 bases in the middle. Germline loops: CDR1 SGHAT, CDR2 FQNNGV. This CDR3 spans 13 amino acids. The entire variable domain, with the rest obtained from reference TRBV11-2 and TRBJ2-3, is as follows: EAGVAQSPRYKIIEKRQSVAFWCNPISGHATLYWYQQILGQGPKLLIQFQNNGVVDDSQLPKDRFSAERLKGVDSTLKIQPAKLEDSAVYLCASSLGSQDTQYFGPGTRLTVL.

The chain couples TRBV7-8 to TRBJ2-7; D is uncertain. V was shortened by 8 bases and J by 3 bases, with 8 bases between the two germline ends. Looked up from germline, CDR1 is SGHVS and CDR2 is FQNEAQ. The CDR3 is made up of 11 amino acids. The CDR3 loop is CASGTFYEQYF. The CDR3 region has the DNA TGTGCCAGCGGTACCTTCTACGAGCAGTACTTC.

The chain employs TRBV6-2 or TRBV6-3 and TRBJ1-6; D call uncertain. V gave up 0 bases and J gave up 7 bases, with 4 bases separating them. Germline CDR1 MNHEY, CDR2 SVGEGT. This CDR3 is 13 amino acids long. CDR3 DNA: TGTGCCAGCAGTTACTCCAGCAATTCACCCCTCCACTTT. Translation: CASSYSSNSPLHF.

V is TRBV9 and J is TRBJ1-2; TRBD1 matches at 9 bases. This CDR3 comprises 14 residues. The junction had 4 bases not matched to a gene; V was cut back by 3 bases and J by 4 bases. Germline V CDR1 and CDR2: SGDLS, YYNGEE. CDR3 DNA: TGTGCCAGCAGCGGGGGACAGGGACTCTATGGCTACACCTTC. Its protein product is CASSGGQGLYGYTF. The full variable domain, its missing parts supplied by reference TRBV9 and TRBJ1-2, is DSGVTQTPKHLITATGQRVTLRCSPRSGDLSVYWYQQSLDQGLQFLIQYYNGEERAKGNILERFSAQQFPDLHSELNLSSLELGDSALYFCASSGGQGLYGYTFGSGTRLTVV.

Only a few counts were recorded for this clonotype. This sequence joins TRBV20-1 and TRBJ1-2; maybe TRBD1 (5 bases). CDR1 and CDR2 (germline): DFQATT, SNEGSKA (reference sequence). This CDR3 region has 18 residues. The V gene lost 0 bases and the J gene lost 0 bases, with 20 bases spanning the gap. The CDR3 protein is CSARDPRVGTRANYGYTF. In DNA, the CDR3 is TGCAGTGCTAGAGATCCCAGGGTGGGGACCCGAGCTAACTATGGCTACACCTTC.

This clonotype was detected a few times. The V gene is TRBV27, the J gene TRBJ2-5; 7 bases line up with TRBD1. With 5 bases clipped from V and 3 bases from J, the junction kept 9 bases outside the gene matches. The CDR3 is 15 amino acids. The germline CDR1 and CDR2 sequences are MNHEY and SMNVEV (reference sequence). The CDR3 is CASSPRGTEKETQYF. The CDR3 nucleotides read TGTGCCAGCAGTCCCCGAGGGACAGAAAAAGAGACCCAGTACTTC.

The rearrangement joins TRBV2 to TRBJ2-2; 10 positions match TRBD1. The CDR3 runs to 17 residues. Germline V gene data show CDR1 as SNHLY and CDR2 as FYNNEI. J was trimmed by 7 bases and V by 7 bases; bases with no gene match: 15. The CDR3 DNA sequence: TGTGCCAGCAACTATGGAGGGGGGACAGGGGTGAACGGGGAGCTGTTTTTT. Its protein product is CASNYGGGTGVNGELFF.

This clonotype was seen only a few times. The chain recombines TRBV20-1 with TRBJ2-7, with D uncertain. Trimming removed 6 bases from V and 6 bases from J, with 18 bases in between. The CDR3 loop spans 13 amino acids. Germline CDR1 DFQATT, CDR2 SNEGSKA (reference sequence). CDR3 protein: CSAPHQIGGEQYF. The CDR3 region has the DNA TGCAGTGCCCCCCATCAAATCGGTGGCGAGCAGTACTTC.